This T cell receptor (beta chain) stems from a study of beta chain features in type 1 diabetes. Study results and limitations: Cells with high TCR expression could be over-represented when cDNA is sequenced.

Since all of the isolated RNA was reverse transcribed, expressed TCRB transcripts were what got sequenced. About 3.7 million reads, on average, came from each naive, central memory and regulatory T cell sample. Sequencing used immunoSEQ multiplex PCR; TCRdb keeps in-frame clones, though not all of them. Here the sample spans 350,000 to 450,000 clones, less than 15% being singletons. This clone was found a few times. The antigen is not known. The germline gives CDR1 SQVTM, CDR2 ANQGSEA. The CDR3 consists of 15 residues. V lost 6 bases, J lost 0 bases, and 7 bases stayed unmatched. The sequenced sample was naive CD4+ T cells from blood. This receptor was taken from a woman under 30 in good health. The gene calls are TRBV29-1 and TRBJ1-4, with 7 bases identical to TRBD1. CDR3 nucleotide sequence: TGCAGCGTCCGGACAGGAGCAGCAACTAATGAAAAACTGTTTTTT. It yields the protein CSVRTGAATNEKLFF.